These T cell receptor beta chains were read from a single sample in a study of T cell repertoires in ileal Crohn's disease. Repertoires were generated with immunoSEQ multiplex PCR, while TCRdb's copy carries only in-frame clones and drops some. The profile shows around 2,000 clones, less than 90% of them singletons. The sequencing sample was made of ileal tissue. These receptors were collected from an adult with Crohn's disease. The CDR3 runs from the conserved cysteine through the conserved F or W. Each record gives: CDR3 protein, CDR3 DNA, V gene, D gene, J gene, clone size. A D gene is named only where the DNA matches it firmly. The size field is filled for only some rows; it gives once, few, many or a size class.

CASSHGQGASGNTIYF,TGCGCCAGCAGCCACGGACAGGGGGCTTCTGGAAACACCATATATTTT,TRBV5-1,TRBD1,TRBJ1-3,.
CASSQFGGRGETQYF,TGTGCCAGCAGCCAATTTGGAGGGAGGGGAGAGACCCAGTACTTC,TRBV14,TRBD2,TRBJ2-5,.
CASSEVGGEGEQYF,TGTGCCAGCAGTGAAGTTGGGGGCGAGGGTGAGCAGTACTTC,TRBV6-1,.,TRBJ2-7,.
CASITLAGDTGELFF,TGTGCCAGTATCACACTAGCGGGGGACACCGGGGAGCTGTTTTTT,TRBV19,TRBD2,TRBJ2-2,.
CASSQDLPGGEKLFF,TGCGCCAGCAGCCAAGATCTTCCGGGTGGTGAAAAACTGTTTTTT,TRBV4-1,.,TRBJ1-4,.
CASSPRGAGDTQYF,TGTGCCAGCAGCCCGCGGGGAGCCGGGGATACGCAGTATTTT,TRBV7-2,.,TRBJ2-3,.
CASSLGGGAFQETQYF,TGTGCCAGCAGCTTAGGCGGGGGGGCCTTCCAAGAGACCCAGTACTTC,TRBV11-1,TRBD2,TRBJ2-5,.
CATSQSTDTQYF,TGTGCTACGTCCCAGAGCACAGATACGCAGTATTTT,TRBV12-5,.,TRBJ2-3,.
CAWSVQGTDGYTF,TGTGCCTGGAGTGTACAGGGGACAGATGGCTACACCTTC,TRBV30,TRBD1,TRBJ1-2,.
CASRQGPNYGYTF,TGTGCCTCGAGACAGGGCCCTAACTATGGCTACACCTTC,TRBV30,TRBD1,TRBJ1-2,.
CASSFRDRGANQPQHF,TGTGCCAGCAGCTTTCGGGACAGGGGTGCCAATCAGCCCCAGCATTTT,TRBV5-6,TRBD1,TRBJ1-5,.
CAWSPNYEQYF,TGTGCCTGGAGTCCCAATTACGAGCAGTACTTC,TRBV30,.,TRBJ2-7,.
CASSVTGGGTGELFF,TGTGCCAGCAGCGTGACTGGCGGGGGCACCGGGGAGCTGTTTTTT,TRBV5-5,TRBD2,TRBJ2-2,once
CASSQEWGPYGYTF,TGCGCCAGCAGCCAAGAGTGGGGCCCCTATGGCTACACCTTC,TRBV4-1,.,TRBJ1-2,.
CASSETGTPSEEQYF,TGTGCCAGCAGTGAAACCGGGACTCCCAGCGAGGAGCAGTACTTC,TRBV6-1,.,TRBJ2-7,.
CASSLGAGGSGNTIYF,TGCGCCAGCAGCTTGGGGGCAGGGGGCTCTGGAAACACCATATATTTT,TRBV5-1,TRBD1,TRBJ1-3,once
CASSPTSERVPSSYNEQFF,TGTGCCAGTAGTCCTACTAGCGAGCGAGTCCCTAGCTCCTACAATGAGCAGTTCTTC,TRBV19,TRBD2,TRBJ2-1,.
CASSYQGANYGYTF,TGTGCCAGCAGTTACCAGGGGGCTAACTATGGCTACACCTTC,TRBV7-9,TRBD1,TRBJ1-2,.
CAWSAPPGETSYEQYF,TGTGCCTGGAGTGCTCCCCCAGGGGAAACCTCCTACGAGCAGTACTTC,TRBV30,.,TRBJ2-7,.
CASSPRTGSENQPQHF,TGTGCCAGTAGTCCGAGGACAGGGTCGGAGAATCAGCCCCAGCATTTT,TRBV19,TRBD1,TRBJ1-5,.
CASSQPYTQQGRTGELFF,TGTGCCAGCAGCCAACCCTATACTCAACAGGGGCGGACCGGGGAGCTGTTTTTT,TRBV21-1,.,TRBJ2-2,.
CASRQRGGEQFF,TGCGCCAGCAGGCAGCGGGGAGGTGAGCAGTTCTTC,TRBV5-1,TRBD2,TRBJ2-1,once
CAWSVPLTGGIAEAFF,TGTGCCTGGAGTGTACCCTTGACAGGGGGTATCGCTGAAGCTTTCTTT,TRBV30,TRBD1,TRBJ1-1,.
CASSQGGRVDHTQYF,TGTGCCAGCTCACAGGGCGGGCGAGTGGATCATACGCAGTATTTT,TRBV18,.,TRBJ2-3,.
CASSLDQGQVAFF,TGTGCCAGCAGCTTAGATCAGGGTCAGGTGGCTTTCTTT,TRBV7-2,.,TRBJ1-1,.
CASSLSTGSEQYF,TGTGCCAGCAGTTTATCGACGGGTTCCGAGCAGTACTTC,TRBV27,.,TRBJ2-7,once
CASSPGLQETQYF,TGTGCCAGCAGCCCGGGACTCCAAGAGACCCAGTACTTC,TRBV7-7,.,TRBJ2-5,.